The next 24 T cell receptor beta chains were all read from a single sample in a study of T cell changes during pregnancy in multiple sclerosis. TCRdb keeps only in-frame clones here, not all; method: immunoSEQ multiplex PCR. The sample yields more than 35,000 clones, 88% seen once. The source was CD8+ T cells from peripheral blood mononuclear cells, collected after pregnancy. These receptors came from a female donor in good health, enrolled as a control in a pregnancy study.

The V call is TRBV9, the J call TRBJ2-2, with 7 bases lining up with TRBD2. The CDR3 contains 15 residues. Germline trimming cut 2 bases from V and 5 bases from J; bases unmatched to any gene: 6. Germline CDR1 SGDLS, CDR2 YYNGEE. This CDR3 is CASSVRGDRTGELFF. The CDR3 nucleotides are TGTGCCAGCAGCGTTCGGGGGGATAGGACCGGGGAGCTGTTTTTT.

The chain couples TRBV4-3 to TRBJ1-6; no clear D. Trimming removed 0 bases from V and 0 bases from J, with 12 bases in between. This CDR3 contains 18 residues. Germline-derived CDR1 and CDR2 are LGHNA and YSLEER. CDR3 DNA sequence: TGCGCCAGCAGCCAAGATAACAGCCTTAGCTCCTATAATTCACCCCTCCACTTT. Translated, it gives CASSQDNSLSSYNSPLHF.

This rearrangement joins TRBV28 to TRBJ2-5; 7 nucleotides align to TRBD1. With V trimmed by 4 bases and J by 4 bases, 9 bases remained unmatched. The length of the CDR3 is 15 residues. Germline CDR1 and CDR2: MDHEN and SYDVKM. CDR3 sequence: CASSSRDSRIETQYF. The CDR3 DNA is TGTGCCAGCAGTTCCCGGGACAGCCGAATAGAGACCCAGTACTTC.

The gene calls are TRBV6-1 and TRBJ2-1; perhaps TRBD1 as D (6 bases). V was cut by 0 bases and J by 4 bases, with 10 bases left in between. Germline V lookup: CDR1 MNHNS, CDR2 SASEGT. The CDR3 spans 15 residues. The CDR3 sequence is CASSEADSFYNEQFF. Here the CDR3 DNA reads TGTGCCAGCAGTGAAGCGGACAGCTTTTACAATGAGCAGTTCTTC.

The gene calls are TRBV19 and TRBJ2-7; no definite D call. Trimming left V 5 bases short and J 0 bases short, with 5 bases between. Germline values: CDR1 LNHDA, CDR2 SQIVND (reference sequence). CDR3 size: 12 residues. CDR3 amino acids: CASSLSSYEQYF. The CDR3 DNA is TGTGCCAGTAGTCTCAGCTCCTACGAGCAGTACTTC.

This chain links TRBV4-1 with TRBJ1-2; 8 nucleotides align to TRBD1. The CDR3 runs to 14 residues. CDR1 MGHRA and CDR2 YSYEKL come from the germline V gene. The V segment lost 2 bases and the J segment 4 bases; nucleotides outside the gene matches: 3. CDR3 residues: CASSQRTGPYGYTF. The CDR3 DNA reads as TGCGCCAGCAGCCAAAGGACAGGGCCCTATGGCTACACCTTC.

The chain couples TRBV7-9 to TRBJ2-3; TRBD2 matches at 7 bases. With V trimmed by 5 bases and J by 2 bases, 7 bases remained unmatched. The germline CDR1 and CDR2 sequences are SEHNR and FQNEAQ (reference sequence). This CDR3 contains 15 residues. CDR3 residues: CASSPREGITDTQYF. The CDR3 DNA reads TGTGCCAGCAGCCCCAGGGAGGGTATCACAGATACGCAGTATTTT. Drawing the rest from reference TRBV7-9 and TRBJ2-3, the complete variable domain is DTGVSQNPRHKITKRGQNVTFRCDPISEHNRLYWYRQTLGQGPEFLTYFQNEAQLEKSRLLSDRFSAERPKGSFSTLEIQRTEQGDSAMYLCASSPREGITDTQYFGPGTRLTVL.

The CDR3 region has the DNA TGCGCCAGCAGCCAAACAGGGGACACTGAAGCTTTCTTT. Protein sequence: CASSQTGDTEAFF. V is TRBV4-1 and J is TRBJ1-1, with 7 bases aligning to TRBD1. The germline CDR1 and CDR2 sequences are MGHRA and YSYEKL. This CDR3 has 13 residues. Unmatched junction bases numbered 0, after V lost 2 bases and J lost 3 bases.

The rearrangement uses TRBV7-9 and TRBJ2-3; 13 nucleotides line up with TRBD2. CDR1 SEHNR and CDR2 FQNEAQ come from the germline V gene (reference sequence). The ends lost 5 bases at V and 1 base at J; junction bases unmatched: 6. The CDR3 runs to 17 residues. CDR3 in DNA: TGTGCCAGCAGCCGGACTAGCGGGGGCTCTCGCACAGATACGCAGTATTTT. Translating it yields CASSRTSGGSRTDTQYF.

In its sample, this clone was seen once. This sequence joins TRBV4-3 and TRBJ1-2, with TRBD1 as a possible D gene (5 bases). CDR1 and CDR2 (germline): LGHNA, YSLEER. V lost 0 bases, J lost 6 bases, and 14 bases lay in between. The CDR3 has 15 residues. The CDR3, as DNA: TGCGCCAGCAGCCAAGATCGGGGCGGGGGTAATGGCTACACCTTC. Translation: CASSQDRGGGNGYTF.

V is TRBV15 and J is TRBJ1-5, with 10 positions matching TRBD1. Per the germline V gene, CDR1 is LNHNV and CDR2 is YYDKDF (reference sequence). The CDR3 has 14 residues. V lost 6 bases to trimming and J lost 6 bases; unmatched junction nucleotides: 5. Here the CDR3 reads CATSRQGAVQPQHF. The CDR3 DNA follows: TGTGCCACCAGTAGACAGGGGGCAGTTCAGCCCCAGCATTTT.

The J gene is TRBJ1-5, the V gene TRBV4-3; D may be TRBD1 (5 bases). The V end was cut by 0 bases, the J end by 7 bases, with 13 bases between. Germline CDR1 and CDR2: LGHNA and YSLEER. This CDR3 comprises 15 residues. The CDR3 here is CASSQDGAQRQPQHF. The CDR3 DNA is TGCGCCAGCAGCCAAGATGGGGCCCAGAGGCAGCCCCAGCATTTT.

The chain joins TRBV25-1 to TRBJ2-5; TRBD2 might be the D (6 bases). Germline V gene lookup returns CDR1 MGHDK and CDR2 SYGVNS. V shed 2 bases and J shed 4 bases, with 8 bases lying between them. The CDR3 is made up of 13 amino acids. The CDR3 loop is CASSEQGGETQYF. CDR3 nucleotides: TGTGCCAGCAGTGAACAGGGAGGAGAGACCCAGTACTTC.

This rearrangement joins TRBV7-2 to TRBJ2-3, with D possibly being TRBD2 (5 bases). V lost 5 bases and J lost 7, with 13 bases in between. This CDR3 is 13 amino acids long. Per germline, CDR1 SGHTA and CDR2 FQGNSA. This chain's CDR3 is CASSPAGNHTQYF. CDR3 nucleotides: TGTGCCAGCAGCCCGGCCGGGAACCATACGCAGTATTTT.

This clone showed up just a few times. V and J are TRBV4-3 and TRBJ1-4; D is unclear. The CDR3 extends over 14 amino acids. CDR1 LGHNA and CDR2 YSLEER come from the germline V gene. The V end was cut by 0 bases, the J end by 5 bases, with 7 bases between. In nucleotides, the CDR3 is TGCGCCAGCAGCCAAGAATACGGGAATGAAAAACTGTTTTTT. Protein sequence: CASSQEYGNEKLFF.

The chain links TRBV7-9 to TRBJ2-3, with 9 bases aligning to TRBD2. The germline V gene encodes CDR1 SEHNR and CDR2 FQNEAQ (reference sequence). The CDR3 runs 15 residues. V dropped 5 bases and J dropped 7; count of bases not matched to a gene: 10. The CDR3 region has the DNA TGTGCCAGCAGCCCCCTGGCGGGGGGGGTTCATACGCAGTATTTT. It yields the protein CASSPLAGGVHTQYF. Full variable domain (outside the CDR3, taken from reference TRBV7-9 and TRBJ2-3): DTGVSQNPRHKITKRGQNVTFRCDPISEHNRLYWYRQTLGQGPEFLTYFQNEAQLEKSRLLSDRFSAERPKGSFSTLEIQRTEQGDSAMYLCASSPLAGGVHTQYFGPGTRLTVL.

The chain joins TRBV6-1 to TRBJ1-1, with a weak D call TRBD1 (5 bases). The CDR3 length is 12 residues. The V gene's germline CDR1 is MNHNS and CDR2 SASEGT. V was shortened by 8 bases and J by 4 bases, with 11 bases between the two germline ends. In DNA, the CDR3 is TGTGCCAGCGCGGGACCCCGCACTGAAGCTTTCTTT. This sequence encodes CASAGPRTEAFF.

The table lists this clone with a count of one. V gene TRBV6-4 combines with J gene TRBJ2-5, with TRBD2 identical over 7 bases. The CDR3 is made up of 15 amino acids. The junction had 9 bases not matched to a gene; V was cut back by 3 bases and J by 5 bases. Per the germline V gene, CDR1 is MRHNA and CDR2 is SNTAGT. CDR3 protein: CASSEGGGASETQYF. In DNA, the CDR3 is TGTGCCAGCAGTGAAGGCGGGGGTGCATCGGAGACCCAGTACTTC.

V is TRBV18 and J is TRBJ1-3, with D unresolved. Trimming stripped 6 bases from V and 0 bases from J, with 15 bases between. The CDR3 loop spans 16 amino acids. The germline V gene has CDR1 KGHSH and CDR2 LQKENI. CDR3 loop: CASSYSGSDSGNTIYF. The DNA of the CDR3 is TGTGCCAGCTCGTATTCCGGGTCCGACTCTGGAAACACCATATATTTT.

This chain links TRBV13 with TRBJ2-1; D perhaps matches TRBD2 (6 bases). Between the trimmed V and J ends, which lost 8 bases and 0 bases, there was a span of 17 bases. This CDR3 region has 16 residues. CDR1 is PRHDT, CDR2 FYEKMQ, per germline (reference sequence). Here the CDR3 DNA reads TGTGCCAGCGGCATTCCGGGACTTGACTCCTACAATGAGCAGTTCTTC. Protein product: CASGIPGLDSYNEQFF.

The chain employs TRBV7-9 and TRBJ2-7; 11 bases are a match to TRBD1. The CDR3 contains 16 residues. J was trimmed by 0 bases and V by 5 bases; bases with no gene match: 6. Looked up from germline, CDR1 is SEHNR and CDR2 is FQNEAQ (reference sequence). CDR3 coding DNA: TGTGCCAGCAGCACCGGGACAGGGGGAAACTCCTACGAGCAGTACTTC. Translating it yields CASSTGTGGNSYEQYF.

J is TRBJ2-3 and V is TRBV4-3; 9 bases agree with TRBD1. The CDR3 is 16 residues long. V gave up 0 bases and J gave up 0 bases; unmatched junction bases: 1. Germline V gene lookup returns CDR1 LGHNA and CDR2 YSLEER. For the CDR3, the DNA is TGCGCCAGCAGCCAAGAGGGGACAGGGAGCACAGATACGCAGTATTTT. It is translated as CASSQEGTGSTDTQYF.

DNA for the CDR3: TGTGCCAGCAGCCAAGTACGTCGGGGGGGGGCCAAAGATACGCAGTATTTT. It encodes CASSQVRRGGAKDTQYF. The chain uses TRBV4-2 and TRBJ2-3; TRBD2 matches 8 bases. CDR3 size: 17 residues. The V and J ends lost 1 base and 5 bases, in that order; junction bases with no gene match: 11. Per germline, CDR1 LGHNA and CDR2 YNFKEQ.

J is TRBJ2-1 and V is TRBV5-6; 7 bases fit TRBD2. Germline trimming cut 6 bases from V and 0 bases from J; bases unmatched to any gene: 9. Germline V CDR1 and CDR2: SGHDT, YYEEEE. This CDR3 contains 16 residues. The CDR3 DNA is TGTGCCAGCAACGAAGGGACTATAAACTCCTACAATGAGCAGTTCTTC. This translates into CASNEGTINSYNEQFF.